The source of this T cell receptor (beta chain) is a study of human T cells and chemical hapten exposure. The library tagged individual cDNA molecules with unique molecular identifiers. TCRdb redid the calling of the RACE reads with MiXCR, one entry per CDR3 protein. The sample has 85,000 to 100,000 distinct CDR3 sequences, 27% seen once; the top ten hold 9% to 12%. This CDR3 has 16 residues. The V end lost 0 bases, the J end lost 3 bases, and 13 bases lay between the germline ends. Germline V gene lookup returns CDR1 LGHNA and CDR2 YSLEER. The time point was: patch test 3, about 24 weeks after DPC sensitization. Indicated treatment: therapeutic diphenylcyclopropenone sensitization with weekly scalp DPC.

The receptor comes from a man in his forties or fifties with alopecia areata. Some clones in this sample may be carry-over from other donors' samples. The chain uses TRBV4-3 and TRBJ2-3; weak D call: TRBD2 (6 bases). This specimen consisted of whole blood, obtained in connection with sensitization to the hapten diphenylcyclopropenone (DPC). CDR3 sequence (DNA): TGCGCCAGCAGCCAAGATCGGGCTAGCGAGACAGATACGCAGTATTTT. Its protein is CASSQDRASETDTQYF.